What follows is one T cell receptor beta chain and its context. Its specificity is unknown. This specimen belongs to a study of cytomegalovirus exposure and HLA in healthy donors. Study-wide results and limits: Previously analyzed data showed that most TCR beta V segments were productive at a frequency of about 90% or about 30%.

PCR used 60 Vbeta primers and 13 Jbeta primers. TCRdb keeps only in-frame clones here, not all; method: immunoSEQ multiplex PCR. The data show about 170,000 clones, roughly 85% seen once. This CDR3 spans 16 amino acids. The germline V gene encodes CDR1 SGDLS and CDR2 YYNGEE. The ends lost 4 bases at V and 6 bases at J; junction bases unmatched: 8. The TCR comes from a boy younger than 10 in good health and CMV-seronegative. This rearrangement joins TRBV9 to TRBJ2-1; 12 bases agree with TRBD2. Sequencing was performed on PBMCs. CDR3 residues: CASSTLAGGVSNEQFF. The CDR3 bases are TGTGCCAGCAGCACACTAGCGGGAGGAGTTTCCAATGAGCAGTTCTTC.